This T cell receptor beta chain was identified during a study of blood T cell repertoires in COVID-19. Across the whole study: Both acute and convalescent COVID-19 samples were obtained from the United States, Italy and Spain.

Produced via immunoSEQ multiplex PCR; TCRdb's table is partial and in-frame only. The repertoire holds 95,000 to 130,000 clones, with approximately 84% as singletons. This clone was observed a few times. The V and J ends lost 4 bases and 2 bases, in that order; junction bases with no gene match: 6. CDR3 length: 14 residues. The germline V gene encodes CDR1 SQVTM and CDR2 ANQGSEA. The sample comprised peripheral blood. The TCR originated in a man between 70 and 80 years old with active or convalescent COVID-19. The rearrangement uses TRBV29-1 and TRBJ2-5; 8 bases are shared with TRBD1. In nucleotides, the CDR3 is TGCAGCGTTGCCACCGGGACAGGACAAGAGACCCAGTACTTC. Amino acid sequence: CSVATGTGQETQYF.